These 12 T cell receptor beta chains share one sample of origin, sequenced in a study of T cell repertoires in cytomegalovirus infection. Using its own MiXCR run on the reads, TCRdb lists one record per CDR3 protein. In the table there are about 470,000 distinct CDR3 sequences, under 55% of which are singletons. The antigens for these receptors are not known. The sequenced sample was cultured PBMCs, obtained from culture after CMV antigen stimulation. The source is a human donor in good health (CMV status not recorded). Some clones in this sample may be carry-over from other donors' samples.

The table lists this clonotype with a few counts. V and J are TRBV7-8 and TRBJ2-7; possible D gene TRBD1, 5 bases. CDR1 is SGHVS and CDR2 is FQNEAQ in the germline V gene. Trimming shortened V by 2 bases and J by 1 base, and 12 bases separated the two germline ends. There are 15 residues in the CDR3. The DNA of the CDR3 is TGTGCCAGCAGCTTAAGGCAGGGCCCGTCCTACGAGCAGTACTTC. This sequence encodes CASSLRQGPSYEQYF.

This chain uses TRBV11-1 with TRBJ2-2; the match to TRBD1 covers 10 bases. The ends lost 3 bases at V and 5 bases at J; junction bases unmatched: 3. This CDR3 contains 15 residues. Germline CDR1 is SGHAT and CDR2 is FQDESV (reference sequence). The CDR3 loop reads CASSLDRGSTGELFF. In nucleotides, the CDR3 is TGTGCCAGCAGCTTGGACAGGGGGTCGACCGGGGAGCTGTTTTTT.

This chain joins TRBV7-9 and TRBJ2-7, with 12 nucleotides matching TRBD1. V was pared by 2 bases and J by 6 bases, with 5 bases of the junction left unmatched. There are 15 residues in the CDR3. Per germline, CDR1 SEHNR and CDR2 FQNEAQ (reference sequence). The CDR3 region has the DNA TGTGCCAGCAGCTTAACCCGGGACAGGGGGCTCGAGCAGTACTTC. Translating it yields CASSLTRDRGLEQYF.

V gene TRBV7-6 combines with J gene TRBJ2-7; D unresolved. From germline, CDR1 is SGHVS and CDR2 FNYEAQ. The CDR3 covers 15 residues. Trimming removed 4 bases from V and 6 bases from J, with 19 bases in between. The CDR3: CASSSTGPPLTEQYF. CDR3 nucleotide sequence: TGTGCCAGCAGCTCGACCGGGCCTCCTCTCACCGAGCAGTACTTC.

This clonotype was found a few times. This chain uses TRBV12-3 or TRBV12-4 with TRBJ2-7, with 14 bases matching TRBD2. This CDR3 comprises 17 residues. V lost 5 bases to trimming and J lost 3 bases; unmatched junction nucleotides: 9. The CDR3 DNA sequence: TGTGCCAGCAGTCGAGGACTAGCGGGAGGCCCAAACTACGAGCAGTACTTC. This encodes CASSRGLAGGPNYEQYF.

The rearrangement uses TRBV4-3 and TRBJ2-1; weak D call: TRBD1 (5 bases). In germline, CDR1 is LGHNA, CDR2 YSLEER. V was pared by 0 bases and J by 3 bases, with 9 bases between. The CDR3 runs to 15 residues. As DNA, the CDR3 is TGCGCCAGCAGCCAAGAAGGGGATAACTACAATGAGCAGTTCTTC. Translation gives CASSQEGDNYNEQFF.

This clonotype was counted a single time. The rearrangement uses TRBV7-3 and TRBJ2-1; D gene unclear. This CDR3 has 13 residues. CDR1 and CDR2 (germline): SGHTA, FQGTGA. Trimming left V 5 bases short and J 5 bases short, with 10 bases between. The CDR3 loop reads CASSTRTDNEQFF. CDR3 DNA: TGTGCCAGCAGCACTCGGACGGACAATGAGCAGTTCTTC.

This clonotype has only a few counts. The CDR3 loop reads CASRKRDTRGNSPLHF. The CDR3 DNA reads as TGTGCCAGCAGGAAGAGGGACACTCGGGGTAATTCACCCCTCCACTTT. The V and J genes are TRBV12-3 or TRBV12-4 and TRBJ1-6, with a tentative D call TRBD1 (6 bases). V was pared by 6 bases and J by 6 bases, with 18 bases between. The CDR3 runs to 16 residues.

The DNA for the CDR3 is TGCAGTGCTCATTCATTTGGGGCCGACAATCAGCCCCAGCATTTT. It is translated as CSAHSFGADNQPQHF. The rearrangement links TRBV20-1 to TRBJ1-5; maybe TRBD1 (5 bases). The germline gives CDR1 DFQATT, CDR2 SNEGSKA (reference sequence). CDR3 size: 15 residues. The V end lost 5 bases, the J end lost 3 bases, and 17 bases lay between the germline ends.

The chain employs TRBV7-2 and TRBJ1-3; D is unresolved. The CDR3 is 13 residues long. In germline, CDR1 is SGHTA, CDR2 FQGNSA. Trimming took off 3 bases at V and 4 bases at J, with 7 bases between the two ends. The CDR3 DNA sequence: TGTGCCAGCAGCTTTGAGAGGGGAAACACCATATATTTT. Amino acid sequence: CASSFERGNTIYF.

This clonotype occurred a few times. The genes are TRBV12-3 or TRBV12-4 and TRBJ1-2; D unresolved. This CDR3 is 15 amino acids long. Trimming cost V 3 bases and J 2 bases, with 13 bases left between them. CDR3 protein: CASSFRSSSNYGYTF. The CDR3 nucleotides are TGTGCCAGCAGTTTCCGATCCTCCTCCAACTATGGCTACACCTTC.

This clonotype was found a few times. V gene TRBV5-1 combines with J gene TRBJ1-3; the D is unclear. Per germline, CDR1 SGHRS and CDR2 YFSETQ. V lost 0 bases and J 4 bases, leaving 8 bases between the germline ends. This CDR3 contains 14 residues. This CDR3 is CASSLDASGNTIYF. As DNA, the CDR3 is TGCGCCAGCAGCTTGGATGCGAGCGGAAACACCATATATTTT.